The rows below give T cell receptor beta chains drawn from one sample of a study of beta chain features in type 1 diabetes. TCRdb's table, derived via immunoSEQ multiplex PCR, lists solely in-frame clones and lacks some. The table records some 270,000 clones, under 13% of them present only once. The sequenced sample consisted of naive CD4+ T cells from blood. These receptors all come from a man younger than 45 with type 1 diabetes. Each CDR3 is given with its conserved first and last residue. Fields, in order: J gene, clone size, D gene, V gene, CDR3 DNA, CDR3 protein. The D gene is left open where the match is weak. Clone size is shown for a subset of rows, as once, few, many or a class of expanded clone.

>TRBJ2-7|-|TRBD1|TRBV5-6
TGTGCCAGCAGCTTGGGACAGGGCTGGGAGCAGTACTTC
CASSLGQGWEQYF
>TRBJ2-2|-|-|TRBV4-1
TGCGCCAGCAGCCCTTACACCGGGGAGCTGTTTTTT
CASSPYTGELFF
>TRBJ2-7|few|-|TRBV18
TGTGCCAGCTCGCGCACGGACCTTTTCCGGGGGGCCGACTACGAGCAGTACTTC
CASSRTDLFRGADYEQYF
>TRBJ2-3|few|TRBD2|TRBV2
TGTGCCAGCAGTGAAGCCCACTTACTAGCGGCTAACACAGATACGCAGTATTTT
CASSEAHLLAANTDTQYF
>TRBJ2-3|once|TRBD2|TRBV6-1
TGTGCCAGCACCCTAGCGGGGCTCTTCACAGATACGCAGTATTTT
CASTLAGLFTDTQYF
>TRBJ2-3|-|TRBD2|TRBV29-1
TGCAGCGTCCCTAGCGGGGGGGGCACAGATACGCAGTATTTT
CSVPSGGGTDTQYF
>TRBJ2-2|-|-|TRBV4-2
TGTGCCAGCAGCCAATCAGCGGAGGGAGGAACCGGGGAGCTGTTTTTT
CASSQSAEGGTGELFF
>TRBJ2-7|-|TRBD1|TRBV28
TGTGCCAGCAGTTCGTCCGGGACAGGGTCCTACGAGCAGTACTTC
CASSSSGTGSYEQYF
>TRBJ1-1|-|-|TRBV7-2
TGTGCCAGCAGCTCAGCGAGATACACTGAAGCTTTCTTT
CASSSARYTEAFF
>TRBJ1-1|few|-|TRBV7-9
TGTGCCAGTAGGGACACCGTGAACACTGAAGCTTTCTTT
CASRDTVNTEAFF
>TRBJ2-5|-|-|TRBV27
TGTGCCAGCAGTGATACGCGGGGGCGTAAGACCCAGTACTTC
CASSDTRGRKTQYF
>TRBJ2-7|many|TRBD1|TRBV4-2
TGTGCCAGCAGCCAGTGGGGACAGTCGGACGAGCAGTACTTC
CASSQWGQSDEQYF
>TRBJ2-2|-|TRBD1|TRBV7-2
TGTGCCAGCAGCTTAGGACAGGGTAACACCGGGGAGCTGTTTTTT
CASSLGQGNTGELFF
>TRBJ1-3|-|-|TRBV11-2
TGTGCCAGCAGCTTAGTGCCGAGTGCCTCTGGAAACACCATATATTTT
CASSLVPSASGNTIYF
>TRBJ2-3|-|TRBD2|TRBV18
TGTGCCAGCTCACTCCCTCCGGCGGGGGGCCGGGATACGCAGTATTTT
CASSLPPAGGRDTQYF
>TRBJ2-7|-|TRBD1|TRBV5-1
TGCGCCAGCAGCTACCGGACAGGGGAGGGCGAGCAGTACTTC
CASSYRTGEGEQYF
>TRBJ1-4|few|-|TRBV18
TGTGCCAGCTCACCACCCGACAGGTTAAATGAAAAACTGTTTTTT
CASSPPDRLNEKLFF
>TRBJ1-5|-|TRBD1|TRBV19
TGTGCCAGTAGGCCGGGACAGCACCCTGCCCGAGGGAGCAATCAGCCCCAGCATTTT
CASRPGQHPARGSNQPQHF
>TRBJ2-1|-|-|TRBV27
TGTGCCAGCAGTCCTCCTAAGTCCTACAATGAGCAGTTCTTC
CASSPPKSYNEQFF
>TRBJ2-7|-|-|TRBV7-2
TGTGCCAGCAGCTCGCAGGGGTCCGAGCAGTACTTC
CASSSQGSEQYF
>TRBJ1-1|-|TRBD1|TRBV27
TGTGCCAGCAGCCCCGGGACAGGGCTTCCGAACACTGAAGCTTTCTTT
CASSPGTGLPNTEAFF
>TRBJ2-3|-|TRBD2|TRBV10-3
TGTGCCAGCAAGGCTAGCGGGGGGGCAAATACGCAGTATTTT
CASKASGGANTQYF
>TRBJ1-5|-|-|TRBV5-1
TGCGCCAGCAGCCGAGATAGCAATCAGCCCCAGCATTTT
CASSRDSNQPQHF
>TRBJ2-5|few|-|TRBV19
TGTGCCAGTAGCCCCCGGCCAGGGGATGGAGAGACCCAGTACTTC
CASSPRPGDGETQYF
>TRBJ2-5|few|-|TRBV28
TGTGCCAGCAGTTTATTGCGGGACCAAGAGACCCAGTACTTC
CASSLLRDQETQYF
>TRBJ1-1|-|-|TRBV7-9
TGTGCCAGCAGCCGTGAAGCTTTCTTT
CASSREAFF
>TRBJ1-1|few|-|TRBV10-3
TGTGCCATCAGTGAGCGGGGAGTAGCGGGGGGCTTCACTGAAGCTTTCTTT
CAISERGVAGGFTEAFF
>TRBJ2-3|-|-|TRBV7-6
TGTGCCAGCAGCCGCGGACAGCTCCCTAGCACAGATACGCAGTATTTT
CASSRGQLPSTDTQYF
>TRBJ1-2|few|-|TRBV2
TGTGCCACCAATGGGGGGGCCAACTATGGCTACACCTTC
CATNGGANYGYTF
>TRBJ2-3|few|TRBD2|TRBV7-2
TGTGCCAGCAGCTTAGGTGGGACTAGCGGGGGACAAGATACGCAGTATTTT
CASSLGGTSGGQDTQYF
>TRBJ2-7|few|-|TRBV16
TGTGCCAGCAACCCCCGCCCGAGCTCCTACGAGCAGTACTTC
CASNPRPSSYEQYF
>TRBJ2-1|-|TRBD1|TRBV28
TGTGCCAGCAGTTCCCCGGGACAGCGGTACAATGAGCAGTTCTTC
CASSSPGQRYNEQFF
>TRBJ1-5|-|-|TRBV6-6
TGTGCCAGCAGTTACTCAGGTGGGGCTATCAATCAGCCCCAGCATTTT
CASSYSGGAINQPQHF
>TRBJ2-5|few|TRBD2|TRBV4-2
TGTGCCAGCAGCCGTACTAGCGGTAGCCAAGAGACCCAGTACTTC
CASSRTSGSQETQYF
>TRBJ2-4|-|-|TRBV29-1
TGCAGCGTTACACCCCAGGGATCCAAAAACATTCAGTACTTC
CSVTPQGSKNIQYF
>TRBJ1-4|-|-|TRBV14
TGTGCCAGCAGCCAAGAGATCGAGGAAAAACTGTTTTTT
CASSQEIEEKLFF
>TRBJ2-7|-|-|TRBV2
TGTGCCAGCAGCCTAACTAGGAGCTCCTACGAGCAGTACTTC
CASSLTRSSYEQYF
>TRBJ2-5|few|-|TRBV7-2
TGTGCCAGCAGCTTAGTGAGGGAGCAAGAGACCCAGTACTTC
CASSLVREQETQYF
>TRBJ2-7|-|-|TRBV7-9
TGTGCCAGCAGCCCGTCCGGAGGGTACGAGCAGTACTTC
CASSPSGGYEQYF
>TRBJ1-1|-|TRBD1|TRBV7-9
TGTGCCCTAGGGACAGGGGGTACTGAAGCTTTCTTT
CALGTGGTEAFF
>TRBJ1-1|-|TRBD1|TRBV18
TGTGCCAGCTCCCAGGGACAGGTCACTGAAGCTTTCTTT
CASSQGQVTEAFF
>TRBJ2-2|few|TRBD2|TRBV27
TGTGCCAGCCGTGGACTAGCGGGGACCGGGGAGCTGTTTTTT
CASRGLAGTGELFF
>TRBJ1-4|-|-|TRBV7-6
TGTGCCAGCAGCCCCACGACAGCCCGTAATGAAAAACTGTTTTTT
CASSPTTARNEKLFF
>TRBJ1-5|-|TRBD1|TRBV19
TGTGCCAGTAGTATCGGGACAGGGGTTGGTCAGCCCCAGCATTTT
CASSIGTGVGQPQHF
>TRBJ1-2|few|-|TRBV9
TGTGCCAGCAGCGAGGCCCCGACACGAAACTATGGCTACACCTTC
CASSEAPTRNYGYTF
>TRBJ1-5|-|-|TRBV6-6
TGTGCCAGCAGAGGACAGAGCAATCAGCCCCAGCATTTT
CASRGQSNQPQHF
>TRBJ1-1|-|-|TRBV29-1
TGCAGCGTTGAAGATGCGTCACTGAACACTGAAGCTTTCTTT
CSVEDASLNTEAFF
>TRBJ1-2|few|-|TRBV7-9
TGTGCCAGCAGCTTAGCGCGGTATCCAGGGGGCTACACCTTC
CASSLARYPGGYTF
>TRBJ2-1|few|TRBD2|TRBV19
TGTGCCAGTCGATATTGGGCTAGCGGGAACAATGAGCAGTTCTTC
CASRYWASGNNEQFF
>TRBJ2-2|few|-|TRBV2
TGTGCCAGCAGTGAAATGGGACAGAACACCGGGGAGCTGTTTTTT
CASSEMGQNTGELFF
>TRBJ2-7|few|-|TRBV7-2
TGTGCCAGCAGCTTACCCTCCAAGGGAGGAGGATACGAGCAGTACTTC
CASSLPSKGGGYEQYF
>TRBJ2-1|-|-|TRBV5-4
TGTGCCAGCAGCCCGAGGGATCACAATGAGCAGTTCTTC
CASSPRDHNEQFF
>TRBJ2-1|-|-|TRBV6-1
TGTGCCAGCAGTGAAGCAATCAGGGTTGACAATGAGCAGTTCTTC
CASSEAIRVDNEQFF
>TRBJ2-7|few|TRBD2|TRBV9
TGTGCCAGCAGCCCCCGCCAGCGGGGGGACTCCTACGAGCAGTACTTC
CASSPRQRGDSYEQYF
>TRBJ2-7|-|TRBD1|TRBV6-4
TGTGCCAGCAGGTGCGACAGGGATTACGAGCAGTACTTC
CASRCDRDYEQYF
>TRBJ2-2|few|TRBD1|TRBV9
TGTGCCAGCAGCGTAGGACAGGGCGTACGCACCGGGGAGCTGTTTTTT
CASSVGQGVRTGELFF
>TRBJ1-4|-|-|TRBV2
TGTGCCAGCAGGGGAACAGGGTATAATGAAAAACTGTTTTTT
CASRGTGYNEKLFF
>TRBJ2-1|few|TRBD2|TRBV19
TGTGCCAGTAGGTCAGCGGGGGGGCTCTATGAGCAGTTCTTC
CASRSAGGLYEQFF